The present T cell receptor (beta chain) was sequenced within a study of response to subunit inactivated influenza vaccine. Germline V CDR1 and CDR2: SGHTA, FQGNSA. The CDR3 has 15 residues. The V and J ends lost 5 bases and 2 bases respectively, with 13 bases between them. TCRdb recomputed calls from the RT-PCR reads with MiXCR, one row per CDR3 protein. The data hold about 520,000 distinct CDR3 sequences, with roughly 27% observed a single time. Broader study findings: The study's authors posited that every seasonal influenza vaccination enlists few new T cells.

To note about this clonotype: The antigen is not known.

The chain recombines TRBV7-2 with TRBJ1-5; D gene uncertain. The specimen comprised CD4+ T cells sorted from PBMCs, sampled 5 days after vaccination. This receptor was obtained from a man in his fifties or sixties who received an inactivated influenza vaccine. The CDR3 DNA is TGTGCCAGCAGCCCGAATATGTTAGGCAATCAGCCCCAGCATTTT. Protein sequence: CASSPNMLGNQPQHF.